This TCR beta chain derives from a study of T cells after somatic rescue of genetic block. Measured with immunoSEQ multiplex PCR; TCRdb has only the in-frame clones, and not every one. The data show roughly 92,000 clones, around 89% seen once. In the case of this clone: Other DNA variants within this sample encode the same CDR3.

CDR1 KGHSH and CDR2 LQKENI come from the germline V gene. The CDR3 extends over 14 amino acids. The trim removed 4 bases at V and 4 bases at J, leaving 6 bases unmatched. The specimen sequenced was peripheral blood mononuclear cells (PBMCs). The V gene is TRBV18, the J gene TRBJ2-7; 8 bases line up with TRBD1. The sequence was obtained from a woman between 18 and 29 years old. CDR3 residues: CASSLGQGTYEQYF. In DNA form, the CDR3 reads TGTGCCAGCTCACTCGGACAGGGTACTTACGAGCAGTACTTC. Supplemented by reference TRBV18 and TRBJ2-7, the full variable domain reads NAGVMQNPRHLVRRRGQEARLRCSPMKGHSHVYWYRQLPEEGLKFMVYLQKENIIDESGMPKERFSAEFPKEGPSILRIQQVVRGDSAAYFCASSLGQGTYEQYFGPGTRLTVT.